This TCR beta chain was sequenced during a study of CD8 T cells in Susac syndrome. Sequencing targeted TCR beta in blood CD8+ and CD4+ T cells. While CD8+ and CD4+ T cells were isolated negatively, TEMRA cells were enriched by FACS. With random hexamers, reverse transcription was performed on about 0.5 to 1 ug of RNA. It was immunoSEQ multiplex PCR that amplified TCR beta CDR3 across 54 Vbeta and 13 Jbeta. TCRdb passed the immunoSEQ multiplex PCR reads through MiXCR, listing each CDR3 protein once. The sample records some 260,000 distinct CDR3 sequences, roughly 84% being singletons. Material for sequencing was CD8+ T cells from PBMCs. The clonotype originates from a human donor with multiple sclerosis.

CDR3 nucleotides: TGTGCCAGCAGGCTTTACAGGGGGCTTAAGAATTCACCCCTCCACTTT. Translating it yields CASRLYRGLKNSPLHF. J is TRBJ1-6 and V is TRBV28, with 9 bases fitting TRBD1. The germline V gene encodes CDR1 MDHEN and CDR2 SYDVKM. The V segment lost 6 bases and the J segment 7 bases; nucleotides outside the gene matches: 10. The CDR3 consists of 16 residues.